This T cell receptor beta chain derives from a study of PD-1 blockade in classical Hodgkin lymphoma. In its sample, this clone was seen a few times. Its antigen is as yet unknown. The CDR3 runs to 13 residues. V lost 3 bases, J lost 6 bases, and 11 bases lay in between. CDR1 and CDR2 (germline): MNHEY, SMNVEV (reference sequence). Repertoires were generated with immunoSEQ multiplex PCR, while TCRdb's copy carries only in-frame clones and drops some. The sample holds about 24,000 clones, about 80% seen once. Whole-study findings and limits: Complete responders' baseline diversity resembled that of newly diagnosed patients. Compared with baseline, CD4+ but not CD8+ TCR diversity had risen significantly by C4D1. Reported findings placed baseline TCR diversity lower in newly diagnosed patients (compared with healthy donors).

Specified time point: cycle 4 day 1 (C4D1), after 5 to 7 weeks of nivolumab. Each patient relapsed following autologous stem cell transplantation, and prior brentuximab vedotin exposure differed. The patients, who had relapsed/refractory classical Hodgkin lymphoma, achieved best responses of complete response, partial response or progressive disease. This material consisted of peripheral blood mononuclear cells (PBMCs), taken before the fourth cycle of nivolumab. The chain uses TRBV27 and TRBJ1-2; tentatively, D is TRBD1 (6 bases). The sequence came from a human donor with classical Hodgkin lymphoma. CDR3 coding DNA: TGTGCCAGCAGTTTTACAGGGTACGATGGCTACACCTTC. It specifies CASSFTGYDGYTF.